This T cell receptor beta chain was obtained from a study of shared clonotypes between healthy human individuals. Study-level results: Relative to clonotypes present in all four donors, those not shared had lower generation probabilities.

Measured with immunoSEQ multiplex PCR; TCRdb has only the in-frame clones, and not every one. The sample includes around 550,000 clones, 90% to 97% of them seen just once. To note about this clone: Its antigen is unidentified.

Germline CDR1 SGHNT, CDR2 YYREEE (reference sequence). The ends were cut back, 2 bases at V and 0 bases at J, with 12 bases in the middle. The CDR3 has 16 amino acids. This TCR came from a woman aged 25 to 39 in good health. Sequenced material: naive CD4+ T cells sorted from blood. Regarding subset: CD45RA+ positively selected. The chain recombines TRBV5-4 with TRBJ2-1, with D perhaps TRBD1 or TRBD2 (5 bases each). The CDR3 is CASSFGAPSSYNEQFF. The CDR3 nucleotides are TGTGCCAGCAGCTTCGGGGCGCCTTCCTCCTACAATGAGCAGTTCTTC.